The 23 T cell receptor beta chains presented below share a single source sample, sequenced in a study of Ad26.COV2.S vaccination and SARS-CoV-2 variants. Treatment: roughly 18 received Ad26.COV2.S at low or high dose, single or two shots; roughly five received placebo; per-sample allocation not given. Sampling happened 63 days after the first vaccine or placebo injection. Generated by immunoSEQ multiplex PCR, the TCRdb table keeps only in-frame clones and is missing some. The repertoire holds about 330,000 clones, with roughly nine tenths as singletons. The material was peripheral blood, obtained in a trial of Ad26.COV2.S vaccine versus placebo. These receptors all come from a person aged 18-65 years who received the Ad26.COV2.S COVID-19 vaccine or a placebo.

The chain uses TRBV6-5 and TRBJ1-2, with D possibly TRBD1 on 5 matching bases. V shed 4 bases and J shed 7 bases, with 16 bases lying between them. This CDR3 is built from 14 residues. Germline values: CDR1 MNHEY, CDR2 SVGAGI. CDR3 in amino acids: CASSLTSGDFGYTF. Written as DNA, the CDR3 is TGTGCCAGCAGTTTAACCTCGGGGGACTTTGGCTACACCTTC.

The chain combines TRBV10-2 with TRBJ2-1; D ambiguous. The germline CDR1 and CDR2 sequences are WSHSY and SAAADI. The CDR3 extends over 13 amino acids. With 3 bases removed from V and 8 bases from J, the gap between germline ends came to 11 bases. The CDR3 nucleotides read TGCGCCAGCAGTGACCCCCTTTCCGATGAGCAGTTCTTC. Encoded protein: CASSDPLSDEQFF.

V usage is TRBV6-4 and J usage is TRBJ2-1, with 12 positions matching TRBD2. V dropped 0 bases and J dropped 9; count of bases not matched to a gene: 6. The CDR3 spans 16 residues. CDR1 MRHNA and CDR2 SNTAGT come from the germline V gene. The CDR3 nucleotides read TGTGCCAGCAGTGACTCCTGGACTAGCGGGAAGGGTGAGCAGTTCTTC. Translated: CASSDSWTSGKGEQFF.

This sequence joins TRBV6-5 and TRBJ1-1, with D possibly being TRBD1 (5 bases). Germline values: CDR1 MNHEY, CDR2 SVGAGI. This CDR3 spans 11 amino acids. V gave up 10 bases and J gave up 1 base, with 7 bases separating them. The CDR3 is CATTGNTEAFF. Written as DNA, the CDR3 is TGTGCCACCACAGGGAACACTGAAGCTTTCTTT.

This chain connects TRBV30 to TRBJ2-7; 9 bases map to TRBD1. Germline values: CDR1 GTSNPN, CDR2 SVGIG (reference sequence). V was clipped by 5 bases and J by 4 bases; unmatched bases: 6. The CDR3 length is 13 residues. CDR3: CAWAGQGPYEQYV. The CDR3 DNA sequence: TGTGCCTGGGCCGGACAGGGGCCGTACGAGCAGTACGTC.

The chain has TRBV6-1 and TRBJ1-1; tentative D call: TRBD1 (5 bases). Germline-derived CDR1 and CDR2 are MNHNS and SASEGT. There are 17 residues in the CDR3. Trimming took off 3 bases at V and 0 bases at J, with 17 bases between the two ends. The CDR3 spells CASSEGTGPVLNTEAFF. In nucleotides, the CDR3 is TGTGCCAGCAGTGAGGGGACGGGACCTGTCCTGAACACTGAAGCTTTCTTT.

V is TRBV20-1 and J is TRBJ1-1; D is ambiguous. The germline CDR1 and CDR2 sequences are DFQATT and SNEGSKA (reference sequence). The CDR3 is 11 amino acids. Deletions cut 2 bases from V and 7 bases from J, with 8 bases between. The CDR3 nucleotides read TGCAGTGCTAGAATCCGGGGTGAAGCTTTCTTT. Its protein product is CSARIRGEAFF.

This clone showed up just once. The V call is TRBV18, the J call TRBJ2-1; D remains unclear. The CDR3 runs to 11 residues. Germline-derived CDR1 and CDR2 are KGHSH and LQKENI. Between the trimmed V and J ends, which lost 6 bases and 8 bases, there was a span of 8 bases. The CDR3 protein is CASSPNHEQFF. The CDR3 DNA follows: TGTGCCAGCTCTCCCAACCATGAGCAGTTCTTC.

CDR3 residues: CASSLAVQGRYGYTF. The CDR3 bases are TGCGCCAGCAGCTTGGCCGTACAGGGGCGCTATGGCTACACCTTC. The V and J genes are TRBV5-1 and TRBJ1-2; 7 nucleotides align to TRBD1. Looked up from germline, CDR1 is SGHRS and CDR2 is YFSETQ. V shed 0 bases, J shed 4 bases, and the junction held 6 bases outside the gene matches. The CDR3 has 15 residues.

The chain carries TRBV13 and TRBJ1-1; D call uncertain. This CDR3 comprises 12 residues. V shed 5 bases and J shed 1 base, with 5 bases lying between them. Germline V gene lookup returns CDR1 PRHDT and CDR2 FYEKMQ (reference sequence). CDR3 in amino acids: CASSRENTEAFF. The DNA for the CDR3 is TGTGCCAGCAGCCGAGAGAACACTGAAGCTTTCTTT.

This clone was recorded a few times. The DNA of the CDR3 is TGTGCCAGTAAAGGGACAGCCCCTACCACTTACAATCAGCCCCAGCATTTT. Translation gives CASKGTAPTTYNQPQHF. The chain is built from TRBV19 and TRBJ1-5, with TRBD1 matching over 7 bases. J gave up 3 bases and V 7 bases, and 15 bases lay outside the gene matches. The CDR3 is 17 residues long. Germline assignment: CDR1 LNHDA and CDR2 SQIVND (reference sequence).

The chain recombines TRBV19 with TRBJ1-2, with a weak D call TRBD1 (6 bases). From germline, CDR1 is LNHDA and CDR2 SQIVND (reference sequence). The CDR3 loop spans 14 amino acids. V gave up 8 bases and J gave up 2 bases, with 15 bases separating them. The CDR3 DNA reads as TGTGCCAGTCTCCCAGCCGACAGGAACTATGGCTACACCTTC. Its protein is CASLPADRNYGYTF. The full variable domain, completed using reference TRBV19 and TRBJ1-2, is DGGITQSPKYLFRKEGQNVTLSCEQNLNHDAMYWYRQDPGQGLRLIYYSQIVNDFQKGDIAEGYSVSREKKESFPLTVTSAQKNPTAFYLCASLPADRNYGYTFGSGTRLTVV.

J is TRBJ2-5 and V is TRBV5-1, with unresolved D. The V and J ends lost 4 bases and 0 bases respectively, with 7 bases between them. This CDR3 is built from 13 residues. The germline gives CDR1 SGHRS, CDR2 YFSETQ. For the CDR3, the DNA is TGCGCCAGCAGCCGCTCCTACCAAGAGACCCAGTACTTC. Protein sequence: CASSRSYQETQYF.

The chain carries TRBV7-9 and TRBJ1-2, with a tentative D call TRBD1 (5 bases). The length of the CDR3 is 14 residues. Per germline, CDR1 SEHNR and CDR2 FQNEAQ (reference sequence). Trimming left V 5 bases short and J 6 bases short, with 16 bases between. Written as DNA, the CDR3 is TGTGCCAGCAGCGGCGGGACGACTTTAGATGGCTACACCTTC. It yields the protein CASSGGTTLDGYTF.

V usage is TRBV6-5 and J usage is TRBJ1-1; a weak D match, TRBD1 (5 bases). The CDR3 loop spans 14 amino acids. V lost 3 bases, J lost 7 bases, and 15 bases lay in between. Per the germline V gene, CDR1 is MNHEY and CDR2 is SVGAGI. The CDR3 coding sequence is TGTGCCAGCAGTTATTTTCGTGGAGACAGTGAAGCTTTCTTT. Translating gives CASSYFRGDSEAFF.

This rearrangement joins TRBV10-3 to TRBJ1-3; 10 bases match TRBD1. Trimming took 6 bases from V and 4 from J; bases not matched to a gene: 9. This CDR3 contains 16 residues. The germline V gene encodes CDR1 ENHRY and CDR2 SYGVKD. CDR3 sequence: CAISPGQGRGGNTIYF. The CDR3 nucleotides read TGTGCCATCAGCCCGGGACAGGGGCGAGGGGGAAACACCATATATTTT.

CDR3 protein: CASSTGLAAYEQYV. CDR3 bases: TGTGCCAGCAGCACCGGCCTAGCGGCCTACGAGCAGTACGTC. The chain recombines TRBV7-8 with TRBJ2-7, with TRBD2 matching 7 bases. V lost 5 bases and J lost 2; bases outside the gene matches: 6. Germline CDR1 reads SGHVS; CDR2 reads FQNEAQ. The CDR3 is 14 residues long.

The V gene is TRBV7-2, the J gene TRBJ1-5, with D maybe TRBD1 (5 bases). CDR3 length: 14 residues. The V end lost 1 base, the J end lost 7 bases, and 11 bases lay between the germline ends. The germline V gene encodes CDR1 SGHTA and CDR2 FQGNSA. The DNA for the CDR3 is TGTGCCAGCAGCTTAGTCCCGGGACTACAGCCCCAGCATTTT. Encoded protein: CASSLVPGLQPQHF.

The chain uses TRBV4-3 and TRBJ1-1; D is possibly TRBD1 (6 bases). The germline CDR1 and CDR2 sequences are LGHNA and YSLEER. V was trimmed by 6 bases and J by 1 base, leaving 9 bases between them. This CDR3 spans 13 amino acids. The CDR3 sequence: CASRGQTNTEAFF. The CDR3 nucleotides read TGCGCCAGCAGGGGACAAACGAACACTGAAGCTTTCTTT.

With respect to this clone: Other DNA sequences of this sample code for an identical CDR3. The rearrangement links TRBV6-5 to TRBJ1-2; D possibly corresponds to TRBD1 (5 bases). Germline CDR1 MNHEY, CDR2 SVGAGI. V lost 2 bases and J lost 0, with 10 bases in between. This CDR3 has 15 amino acids. The CDR3 coding sequence is TGTGCCAGCAGTTACGGGACCGAAGCTAACTATGGCTACACCTTC. It yields the protein CASSYGTEANYGYTF.

The genes are TRBV10-3 and TRBJ1-2; D is possibly TRBD1 (6 bases). The CDR3 is made up of 14 amino acids. Trimming left V 3 bases short and J 0 bases short, with 8 bases between. Germline CDR1 is ENHRY and CDR2 is SYGVKD. The CDR3: CAISDRDTNYGYTF. As DNA, the CDR3 is TGTGCCATCAGTGACCGGGACACTAACTATGGCTACACCTTC.

This clone was found once. The chain combines TRBV5-3 with TRBJ1-1, with 7 bases lining up with TRBD1. TRBV5-3 is recorded as an ORF, its role being uncertain. This CDR3 is 18 amino acids long. After removal of 4 bases from V and 3 bases from J, the junction contained 18 bases not matched to a gene. CDR3 amino acids: CARSTTAQGKRCHTEAFF. The CDR3 bases are TGTGCCAGAAGCACGACAGCACAGGGGAAGAGGTGTCACACTGAAGCTTTCTTT.

The rearrangement links TRBV11-2 to TRBJ1-1; D remains ambiguous. Trimming took 1 base from V and 6 from J, leaving 9 bases between them. Germline CDR1 reads SGHAT; CDR2 reads FQNNGV. CDR3 size: 13 residues. The CDR3 region is CASSLGSRAEAFF. The CDR3 bases are TGTGCCAGCAGCTTAGGTAGTAGGGCTGAAGCTTTCTTT.